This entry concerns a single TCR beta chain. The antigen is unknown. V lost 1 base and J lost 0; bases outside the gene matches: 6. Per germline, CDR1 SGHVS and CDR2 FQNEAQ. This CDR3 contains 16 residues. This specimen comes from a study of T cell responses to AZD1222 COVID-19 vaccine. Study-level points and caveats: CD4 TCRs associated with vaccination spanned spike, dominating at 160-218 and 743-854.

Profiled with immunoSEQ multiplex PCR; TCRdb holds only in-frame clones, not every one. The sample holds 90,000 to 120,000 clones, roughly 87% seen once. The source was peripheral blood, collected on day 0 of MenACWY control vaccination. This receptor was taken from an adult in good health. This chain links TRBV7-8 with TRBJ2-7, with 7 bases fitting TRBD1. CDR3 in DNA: TGTGCCAGCAGCTTAGGTCCGACAGGGAGCTCCTACGAGCAGTACTTC. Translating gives CASSLGPTGSSYEQYF.